This T cell receptor (beta chain) was recovered during a study of blood T cell repertoires in COVID-19. Study details: Nucleic acid was either cDNA or gDNA, and it came from T cells, B-cell-depleted T cells, or PBMCs.

Measured with immunoSEQ multiplex PCR; TCRdb has only the in-frame clones, and not every one. Among approximately 83,000 clones, over 80% were seen once, and the ten largest hold under 3.5%. Per germline, CDR1 SGHNT and CDR2 YYREEE (reference sequence). Trimming left V 7 bases short and J 7 bases short, with 17 bases between. This CDR3 is 14 amino acids long. Sequenced input: peripheral blood. This clonotype was sampled from a man in his fifties or sixties with acute or convalescent COVID-19. The chain combines TRBV5-4 with TRBJ2-2; D may be TRBD1 (6 bases). Here the CDR3 reads CASGNTGIIGELFF. CDR3 in DNA: TGTGCCAGCGGAAACACAGGGATAATCGGGGAGCTGTTTTTT. Complete variable domain (other parts from reference TRBV5-4 and TRBJ2-2): ETGVTQSPTHLIKTRGQQVTLRCSSQSGHNTVSWYQQALGQGPQFIFQYYREEENGRGNFPPRFSGLQFPNYSSELNVNALELDDSALYLCASGNTGIIGELFFGEGSRLTVL.